This entry lists 13 T cell receptor beta chains sequenced from one sample in a study of T cell repertoires in cytomegalovirus infection. TCRdb re-called the reads through MiXCR, storing one row per CDR3 protein. This table holds hundreds of thousands of distinct CDR3 sequences, roughly a third found once. These receptors are not linked to any known antigen. The sample consisted of cultured CD8+ T cells from PBMCs, taken from culture after CMV antigen stimulation. These receptors originate from a human donor in good health (CMV status not recorded). Some clones in this sample may be carry-over from other donors' samples.

This clonotype was seen only a few times. The chain joins TRBV27 to TRBJ2-2; 7 positions agree with TRBD2. This CDR3 spans 15 amino acids. CDR1 is MNHEY, CDR2 SMNVEV, per germline (reference sequence). Unmatched junction bases numbered 10, after V lost 8 bases and J lost 4 bases. This CDR3 reads CASVLQWGGTGELFF. CDR3 in DNA: TGTGCCAGCGTACTACAGTGGGGGGGCACCGGGGAGCTGTTTTTT.

This clonotype showed up just a few times. This rearrangement joins TRBV6-5 to TRBJ2-6; 7 bases are shared with TRBD2. The CDR3 length is 18 residues. The germline V gene encodes CDR1 MNHEY and CDR2 SVGAGI. V shed 4 bases and J 0 bases; nucleotides not matched to a gene: 9. The CDR3: CASSSLPLAVSGANVLTF. As DNA, the CDR3 is TGTGCCAGCAGTTCCTTACCTCTAGCGGTCTCTGGGGCCAACGTCCTGACTTTC.

This clonotype was recorded many times. The chain recombines TRBV5-5 with TRBJ2-2; a possible D gene is TRBD2 (6 bases). Trimming removed 7 bases from V and 0 bases from J, with 13 bases in between. Germline CDR1 is SGHKS and CDR2 is YYEKEE (reference sequence). This CDR3 region has 15 residues. CDR3 loop: CASGRAGSNTGELFF. The CDR3 DNA is TGTGCCAGCGGCCGAGCGGGCTCGAACACCGGGGAGCTGTTTTTT.

This clonotype appeared once. The rearrangement joins TRBV6-2 or TRBV6-3 to TRBJ1-4; TRBD1 is a possible D gene (6 bases). Germline V lookup: CDR1 MNHEY, CDR2 SVGEGT. The CDR3 has 14 residues. V was cut by 10 bases and J by 5 bases, with 17 bases left in between. The CDR3 protein is CANSALGGNEKLFF. CDR3 coding DNA: TGTGCCAACAGCGCCCTAGGGGGGAATGAAAAACTGTTTTTT.

This clonotype was picked up many times. The chain carries TRBV7-2 and TRBJ2-2; TRBD2 aligns across 10 bases. This CDR3 contains 16 residues. Germline trimming cut 0 bases from V and 4 bases from J; bases unmatched to any gene: 2. Germline CDR1 SGHTA, CDR2 FQGNSA. The CDR3 DNA sequence: TGTGCCAGCAGCTTAGCAGCGGGGGGGTTCACCGGGGAGCTGTTTTTT. Translated: CASSLAAGGFTGELFF.

This clonotype was observed a few times. The J gene is TRBJ1-2, the V gene TRBV5-4; 8 bases are a match to TRBD1. V shed 4 bases, J shed 2 bases, and the junction held 10 bases outside the gene matches. Germline V gene sequence: CDR1 SGHNT, CDR2 YYREEE (reference sequence). The CDR3 totals 16 residues. CDR3 DNA sequence: TGTGCCAGCAGCATCGGACAGGGAGGGCCCAACTATGGCTACACCTTC. Residues: CASSIGQGGPNYGYTF.

This clonotype was recorded at least ten times. This sequence joins TRBV4-1 and TRBJ2-1; 7 nucleotides agree with TRBD2. V gave up 6 bases and J gave up 1 base; unmatched junction bases: 9. The length of the CDR3 is 16 residues. From germline, CDR1 is MGHRA and CDR2 YSYEKL. This chain's CDR3 is CASRWGGESSYNEQFF. Written as DNA, the CDR3 is TGCGCCAGCAGGTGGGGGGGGGAATCATCCTACAATGAGCAGTTCTTC.

This clonotype has a handful of counts. The chain employs TRBV5-8 and TRBJ1-6; TRBD1 aligns across 8 bases. CDR1 and CDR2 from the germline V gene are SGHTS and YDEGEE. The V gene end was trimmed by 4 bases and the J gene end by 9 bases; junction bases not matched to a gene: 6. This CDR3 contains 14 residues. The CDR3 here is CASSTTGVFSPLHF. CDR3 nucleotide sequence: TGTGCCAGCAGCACGACAGGGGTTTTTTCACCCCTCCACTTT.

The chain recombines TRBV28 with TRBJ2-7; 7 bases agree with TRBD2. CDR3 length equals 13 residues. J gave up 5 bases and V 9 bases, and 10 bases lay outside the gene matches. Looked up from germline, CDR1 is MDHEN and CDR2 is SYDVKM. CDR3 residues: CASQGREEDEQYV. As DNA, the CDR3 is TGTGCCAGTCAAGGGAGGGAAGAAGACGAGCAGTACGTC.

This clonotype came up a few times. J is TRBJ2-7 and V is TRBV9; weak D call: TRBD1 (6 bases). The V and J ends lost 6 bases and 5 bases respectively, with 12 bases between them. This CDR3 comprises 12 residues. Germline lookup yields CDR1 SGDLS and CDR2 YYNGEE. CDR3 sequence reads: CASTRGPHEQYF. The CDR3 bases are TGTGCCAGCACCAGGGGCCCCCACGAGCAGTACTTC. Full variable domain (remainder filled in from reference TRBV9 and TRBJ2-7): DSGVTQTPKHLITATGQRVTLRCSPRSGDLSVYWYQQSLDQGLQFLIQYYNGEERAKGNILERFSAQQFPDLHSELNLSSLELGDSALYFCASTRGPHEQYFGPGTRLTVT.

The rearrangement joins TRBV27 to TRBJ1-2, with TRBD1 matching over 8 bases. The CDR3 has 18 residues. V was pared by 1 base and J by 5 bases, with 15 bases of the junction left unmatched. Germline CDR1 and CDR2: MNHEY and SMNVEV (reference sequence). CDR3 in amino acids: CASSLYQYGQGSLYGYTF. DNA for the CDR3: TGTGCCAGCAGTTTATACCAATACGGACAGGGATCACTTTATGGCTACACCTTC.

There are a few counts of this clonotype. V and J are TRBV28 and TRBJ1-1; no definite D call. Trimming removed 5 bases at V and 7 bases at J, with 11 bases between. Germline CDR1 reads MDHEN; CDR2 reads SYDVKM. This CDR3 is built from 12 residues. CDR3 sequence (DNA): TGTGCCAGCAGTCCAGCGGCCTATGAAGCTTTCTTT. Residues: CASSPAAYEAFF.

The chain links TRBV7-9 to TRBJ1-1; D gene unclear. Trimming removed 3 bases from V and 7 bases from J, with 9 bases in between. Germline loops: CDR1 SEHNR, CDR2 FQNEAQ (reference sequence). This CDR3 comprises 12 residues. CDR3 in DNA: TGTGCCAGCAGCTTCGCGGGTGGTGAAGCTTTCTTT. This sequence encodes CASSFAGGEAFF.